Listed here are 25 T cell receptor beta chains from one sample, sequenced in a study of STAT5B mutations in CD4+ large granular lymphocyte leukemia. The assay was immunoSEQ multiplex PCR, and TCRdb's table has in-frame clones only and misses some. The sample has about 30,000 clones; 79% are singletons. The sequencing input was CD4+ T cells from blood buffy coats. The receptors derive from a human donor in good health.

The chain combines TRBV29-1 with TRBJ1-2; TRBD1 is a possible D gene (6 bases). CDR1 is SQVTM and CDR2 is ANQGSEA in the germline V gene. CDR3 length: 12 amino acids. V was shortened by 7 bases and J by 4 bases, with 13 bases between the two germline ends. CDR3 sequence reads: CSDTGQGYGYTF. CDR3 in DNA: TGCAGCGATACAGGGCAGGGCTATGGCTACACCTTC.

The gene calls are TRBV6-6 and TRBJ1-4; D not resolved. The CDR3 is made up of 14 amino acids. Deletions cut 6 bases from V and 4 bases from J, with 12 bases between. The germline V gene has CDR1 MNHNY and CDR2 SVGAGI (reference sequence). CDR3 sequence: CASRRREVNEKLFF. CDR3 in DNA: TGTGCCAGCAGGCGGAGGGAAGTTAATGAAAAACTGTTTTTT.

This chain uses TRBV5-5 with TRBJ2-2, with TRBD1 matching over 7 bases. The V gene's germline CDR1 is SGHKS and CDR2 YYEKEE (reference sequence). V was pared by 4 bases and J by 6 bases, with 9 bases of the junction left unmatched. The CDR3 totals 15 residues. CDR3 protein: CASSLLQGIPGELFF. The DNA of the CDR3 is TGTGCCAGCAGCCTCTTACAGGGGATACCCGGGGAGCTGTTTTTT.

This chain uses TRBV7-9 with TRBJ1-4, with D unresolved. CDR3 size: 13 residues. V lost 5 bases, J lost 8 bases, and 12 bases lay in between. CDR1 is SEHNR and CDR2 is FQNEAQ in the germline V gene (reference sequence). CDR3 in DNA: TGTGCCAGCAGCCCTACGGGGAGAGAAAAACTGTTTTTT. Protein: CASSPTGREKLFF.

The chain links TRBV7-8 to TRBJ1-1; 7 bases align to TRBD1. The trim removed 5 bases at V and 0 bases at J, leaving 3 bases unmatched. Per germline, CDR1 SGHVS and CDR2 FQNEAQ. The CDR3 totals 14 residues. Here the CDR3 DNA reads TGTGCCAGCAGCCCAGACAGGGTGAACACTGAAGCTTTCTTT. This translates into CASSPDRVNTEAFF.

The rearrangement uses TRBV29-1 and TRBJ2-2; 7 nucleotides match TRBD2. With 1 base clipped from V and 5 bases from J, the junction kept 4 bases outside the gene matches. Per germline, CDR1 SQVTM and CDR2 ANQGSEA. This CDR3 is built from 14 residues. In nucleotides, the CDR3 is TGCAGCGTTGAAGGGCCAGCGGGAACCGGGGAGCTGTTTTTT. The encoded protein is CSVEGPAGTGELFF.

This clone has just a few counts. The chain uses TRBV5-4 and TRBJ2-7; D unclear. CDR3 length: 12 residues. Deletions cut 4 bases from V and 4 bases from J, with 9 bases between. Germline CDR1 is SGHNT and CDR2 is YYREEE (reference sequence). As DNA, the CDR3 is TGTGCCAGCAGCCTATCACAATACGAGCAGTACTTC. Translated, it gives CASSLSQYEQYF. The variable domain in full, completed from reference TRBV5-4 and TRBJ2-7, reads ETGVTQSPTHLIKTRGQQVTLRCSSQSGHNTVSWYQQALGQGPQFIFQYYREEENGRGNFPPRFSGLQFPNYSSELNVNALELDDSALYLCASSLSQYEQYFGPGTRLTVT.

The rearrangement uses TRBV19 and TRBJ1-5; 8 positions match TRBD1. This CDR3 has 16 residues. Trimming took 4 bases from V and 2 from J; bases not matched to a gene: 7. Per the germline V gene, CDR1 is LNHDA and CDR2 is SQIVND (reference sequence). CDR3 sequence reads: CASSKRTGFGNQPQHF. Written as DNA, the CDR3 is TGTGCCAGTAGTAAGAGGACAGGGTTTGGCAATCAGCCCCAGCATTTT.

This chain connects TRBV10-3 to TRBJ1-2, with a weak D call TRBD1 (5 bases). Germline CDR1 is ENHRY and CDR2 is SYGVKD. The CDR3 contains 17 residues. V was trimmed by 2 bases and J by 3 bases, leaving 19 bases between them. In nucleotides, the CDR3 is TGTGCCATCAGTGAGAGAAGGGACGGACCCCAGGACTATGGCTACACCTTC. Protein: CAISERRDGPQDYGYTF.

This rearrangement joins TRBV11-2 to TRBJ2-7, with TRBD1 matching over 10 bases. Germline CDR1 reads SGHAT; CDR2 reads FQNNGV. J was trimmed by 1 base and V by 1 base; bases with no gene match: 1. CDR3 size: 15 residues. This CDR3 reads CASSLAGQGSYEQYF. The CDR3 DNA reads as TGTGCCAGCAGCTTAGCGGGACAGGGGTCCTACGAGCAGTACTTC.

V usage is TRBV7-6 and J usage is TRBJ2-1, with D perhaps being TRBD1 or TRBD2 (5 bases each). The CDR3 consists of 17 residues. The V end was cut by 4 bases, the J end by 0 bases, with 16 bases between. Looked up from germline, CDR1 is SGHVS and CDR2 is FNYEAQ. The DNA of the CDR3 is TGTGCCAGCAGCTCTAGGGGCGGGCAGAGCTCCTACAATGAGCAGTTCTTC. This codes for CASSSRGGQSSYNEQFF.

The chain couples TRBV19 to TRBJ1-5; maybe TRBD1 (5 bases). The germline V gene encodes CDR1 LNHDA and CDR2 SQIVND (reference sequence). V gave up 6 bases and J gave up 6 bases, with 15 bases separating them. The CDR3 has 14 residues. For the CDR3, the DNA is TGTGCCAGTAGAGGAGGGGTTTCAACTCAGCCCCAGCATTTT. This encodes CASRGGVSTQPQHF.

This chain uses TRBV5-6 with TRBJ2-2; the match to TRBD1 covers 7 bases. The trim removed 1 base at V and 4 bases at J, leaving 1 base unmatched. Germline CDR1 and CDR2: SGHDT and YYEEEE. This CDR3 is built from 14 residues. The CDR3 bases are TGTGCCAGCAGCTTGTCAGGGGGCACCGGGGAGCTGTTTTTT. Translated, it gives CASSLSGGTGELFF.

This chain uses TRBV19 with TRBJ2-6, with 9 bases matching TRBD1. V lost 7 bases and J lost 1; bases outside the gene matches: 2. Germline lookup yields CDR1 LNHDA and CDR2 SQIVND (reference sequence). This CDR3 has 15 residues. The CDR3 coding sequence is TGTGCCAGTAAACAGGGGGCTTCTGGGGCCAACGTCCTGACTTTC. This translates into CASKQGASGANVLTF.

The chain couples TRBV7-8 to TRBJ2-1; 7 bases are a match to TRBD2. The CDR3 runs to 16 residues. Losses at the gene ends were 1 base for V and 4 bases for J; bases not matched to a gene: 7. Looked up from germline, CDR1 is SGHVS and CDR2 is FQNEAQ. CDR3 sequence reads: CASSLGAGLTYNEQFF. For the CDR3, the DNA is TGTGCCAGCAGCTTAGGGGCGGGACTAACTTACAATGAGCAGTTCTTC.

The V gene is TRBV5-6, the J gene TRBJ1-1; D is undetermined. Germline V gene sequence: CDR1 SGHDT, CDR2 YYEEEE. Trimming took 2 bases from V and 1 from J, leaving 15 bases between them. CDR3 size: 16 residues. The CDR3 loop is CASSFPQVTRNTEAFF. The DNA for the CDR3 is TGTGCCAGCAGCTTTCCCCAGGTGACAAGGAACACTGAAGCTTTCTTT.

This chain uses TRBV6-5 with TRBJ2-3, with 8 positions matching TRBD2. The CDR3 sequence is 15 residues long. Per the germline V gene, CDR1 is MNHEY and CDR2 is SVGAGI. Trimming removed 6 bases from V and 1 base from J; junction bases left unmatched: 6. The CDR3 DNA reads TGTGCCAGCAGCCGGCGGGGGGAACGCACAGATACGCAGTATTTT. It encodes CASSRRGERTDTQYF.

The chain is built from TRBV29-1 and TRBJ1-5, with a weak D call TRBD1 (5 bases). Trimming took off 4 bases at V and 2 bases at J, with 9 bases between the two ends. CDR1 SQVTM and CDR2 ANQGSEA come from the germline V gene. The CDR3 covers 13 residues. The CDR3 DNA reads TGCAGCGTTGGGCGGGGGGGCAATCAGCCCCAGCATTTT. Its translation: CSVGRGGNQPQHF.

The chain joins TRBV2 to TRBJ2-2; 8 nucleotides match TRBD1. The CDR3 is 15 residues long. The germline CDR1 and CDR2 sequences are SNHLY and FYNNEI. After removal of 6 bases from V and 6 bases from J, the junction contained 9 bases not matched to a gene. The DNA for the CDR3 is TGTGCCAGCAGAGACAGGGGATCTGTCGCCGGGGAGCTGTTTTTT. Encoded protein: CASRDRGSVAGELFF.

This clone has just one count. This chain joins TRBV11-2 and TRBJ1-1; D is possibly TRBD1 (6 bases). The germline V gene encodes CDR1 SGHAT and CDR2 FQNNGV. The V gene lost 5 bases and the J gene lost 5 bases, with 12 bases spanning the gap. This CDR3 spans 13 amino acids. CDR3 DNA sequence: TGTGCCAGCAGCCCGAGGGGGTATACTGAAGCTTTCTTT. Its protein is CASSPRGYTEAFF.

The chain links TRBV6-5 to TRBJ1-6, with TRBD1 as a possible D gene (6 bases). The germline gives CDR1 MNHEY, CDR2 SVGAGI. The CDR3 contains 15 residues. Trimming shortened V by 5 bases and J by 7 bases, and 15 bases separated the two germline ends. The CDR3 DNA reads TGTGCCAGCAGTCCTTTCCGGGACACCAATTCACCCCTCCACTTT. It translates to CASSPFRDTNSPLHF.

This CDR3 reads CASSYSVGGGELFF. The CDR3, as DNA: TGTGCCAGCAGTTACTCGGTGGGAGGCGGGGAGCTGTTTTTT. The genes are TRBV6-5 and TRBJ2-2; D possibly corresponds to TRBD2 (6 bases). Per the germline V gene, CDR1 is MNHEY and CDR2 is SVGAGI. The CDR3 contains 14 residues. The V end was cut by 0 bases, the J end by 7 bases, with 9 bases between.

The chain is built from TRBV5-5 and TRBJ2-5; 7 nucleotides line up with TRBD1. The germline V gene has CDR1 SGHKS and CDR2 YYEKEE (reference sequence). V shed 4 bases, J shed 4 bases, and the junction held 13 bases outside the gene matches. The CDR3 is 16 residues long. CDR3: CASSVGTEKRGETQYF. DNA for the CDR3: TGTGCCAGCAGCGTCGGGACAGAGAAGAGGGGAGAGACCCAGTACTTC.

The chain has TRBV6-1 and TRBJ2-7, with 11 bases identical to TRBD1. V was pared by 6 bases and J by 6 bases, with 10 bases of the junction left unmatched. This CDR3 is built from 15 residues. Germline-derived CDR1 and CDR2 are MNHNS and SASEGT. Here the CDR3 reads CASSAFGQGAGEQYF. The CDR3 nucleotides read TGTGCCAGCAGCGCATTCGGACAGGGGGCTGGCGAGCAGTACTTC.

The chain has TRBV30 and TRBJ1-6, with 7 bases lining up with TRBD1. V was pared by 3 bases and J by 7 bases, with 9 bases of the junction left unmatched. This CDR3 contains 15 residues. Germline CDR1 reads GTSNPN; CDR2 reads SVGIG (reference sequence). CDR3 amino acids: CAWRYKGQLNSPLHF. As DNA, the CDR3 is TGTGCCTGGAGGTACAAGGGACAGCTGAATTCACCCCTCCACTTT.